This T cell receptor (beta chain) was documented in a study of T cell repertoires in cytomegalovirus infection (dated by TCRdb to the late 2010s). The study in broad terms: Because public TCR beta signatures pointed to carriage of CMV infection together with the matching HLA type, the HLA type of each donor mattered for the analysis.

After removal of 4 bases from V and 0 bases from J, the junction retains 12 bases not matched to a gene. From the cysteine up to the phenylalanine, the CDR3 has a length of 20 residues. The kept DNA is CDR3 alone, 60 bases in frame from the first base. The germline V gene specifies SGHNT as CDR1 and YENEEA as CDR2. Data came from an Illumina HiSeq 1500. TCRdb reran the public reads through fastp at Q25 and MiXCR, keeping productive beta chains. Rows matching on CDR3 protein sequence are summarized as one entry with the most common DNA and genes. For this sample there are about 130,000 distinct CDR3 sequences; more than 20% appear just once. The ten largest clones represent around 32% of the sample. This clonotype came up many times. Its cognate antigen has yet to be identified. The sample holds no much larger clone one base away, and base qualities are not on file. General findings and caveats noted by the study authors: The ex vivo response was dominated by HLA-C-restricted CMV-specific TCR beta clonotypes, which also provided the single most frequent clonotype in two of eight donors. Carriers of CMV infection plus the relevant HLA type were discriminated by the cumulative frequency of public TCR beta family members in the study cohort and in an independent 352-donor cohort.

The sequence is built from TRBV11-3 and TRBJ2-1; TRBD2 fits 13 bases in the junction. The receptor was derived from a human donor in good health (CMV status not recorded). Some clones in this sample may be carry-over from other donors' samples. The sample was PBMCs, sequenced either directly or after in vitro stimulation (not recorded which). The DNA sequence is given as TGTGCCAGCAGCTCCCCGAGGCAGGGACTAGCGGGAACCTCCTACAATGAGCAGTTCTTC. This yields the protein CASSSPRQGLAGTSYNEQFF.